Listed below are T cell receptor beta chains from one sample, sequenced in a study of blood T cell repertoires in COVID-19. Profiled with immunoSEQ multiplex PCR; TCRdb holds only in-frame clones, not every one. The sample has 99,000 or so clones; roughly 80% are singletons. Sequenced input: peripheral blood. The receptors derive from a woman in her 70s with acute or convalescent COVID-19. Both conserved end residues are trimmed from each CDR3. Each record gives: V gene, J gene, CDR3 protein.

V: TRBV7-3
J: TRBJ2-7
CDR3: ASSLAGDEQY

V: TRBV4-2
J: TRBJ2-3
CDR3: ASSQDYILAGSLLTSTDTQY

V: TRBV5-4
J: TRBJ1-6
CDR3: ASSSSRDRTNSPLH

V: TRBV7-3
J: TRBJ2-5
CDR3: ASSLLGSEETQY

V: TRBV5-5
J: TRBJ2-7
CDR3: ASSWTGRNYEQY

V: TRBV10-3
J: TRBJ2-2
CDR3: AISAGGSAGELF

V: TRBV30
J: TRBJ2-6
CDR3: AWTGTGGNVLT

V: TRBV28
J: TRBJ1-1
CDR3: ASSFRQTNTEAF

V: TRBV7-8
J: TRBJ2-5
CDR3: ASSSAGLAGLGETQY

V: TRBV5-1
J: TRBJ2-2
CDR3: ASSPVGSTGELF

V: TRBV5-1
J: TRBJ1-1
CDR3: ASSLMPDRANTEAF

V: TRBV5-4
J: TRBJ1-2
CDR3: ASSTQGANGYT

V: TRBV3-1/TRBV3-2
J: TRBJ1-3
CDR3: ASSQGWGSSGNTIY

V: TRBV19
J: TRBJ2-7
CDR3: ASSMRDSPYEQY

V: TRBV19
J: TRBJ1-2
CDR3: ASSPTDSGYGYT

V: TRBV3-1/TRBV3-2
J: TRBJ2-1
CDR3: ASAGGGSYNEQF

V: TRBV7-9
J: TRBJ2-2
CDR3: ASIPQVAGELF

V: TRBV19
J: TRBJ1-2
CDR3: ASIQDRRTNYGYT

V: TRBV7-2
J: TRBJ1-6
CDR3: ASSLFEGRNSPLH

V: TRBV18
J: TRBJ2-1
CDR3: ASSPRTSGRDNEQF

V: TRBV30
J: TRBJ1-3
CDR3: ALSGGFSGNTIY

V: TRBV27
J: TRBJ2-7
CDR3: ASRGAHYEQY

V: TRBV5-1
J: TRBJ2-3
CDR3: ASSLAVAGTITSTDTQY

V: TRBV19
J: TRBJ2-1
CDR3: ASSSSSGRALKIEQF

V: TRBV28
J: TRBJ2-7
CDR3: ATVNPLLEQY

V: TRBV6-2/TRBV6-3
J: TRBJ2-5
CDR3: ASSHTTSGIKWGETQY

V: TRBV4-3
J: TRBJ1-5
CDR3: ASSQDRDRQPQH

V: TRBV11-2
J: TRBJ2-1
CDR3: ASSLQGQGTYNEQF

V: TRBV11-3
J: TRBJ2-2
CDR3: ASSLTRVTGELF

V: TRBV7-9
J: TRBJ1-4
CDR3: ASSPTGGDGKLF

V: TRBV18
J: TRBJ1-5
CDR3: ASSFDRGQNSNQPQH

V: TRBV4-1
J: TRBJ1-6
CDR3: ASSQDLAELYNSPLH

V: TRBV5-4
J: TRBJ2-2
CDR3: ASSTGLADTGELF

V: TRBV5-1
J: TRBJ2-3
CDR3: ASSRLAGGPDTQY

V: TRBV4-1
J: TRBJ2-7
CDR3: ASSHQDRGPYEQY

V: TRBV30
J: TRBJ1-5
CDR3: AWTVQAGNQPQH

V: TRBV27
J: TRBJ2-1
CDR3: ASSLLAAGNEQF

V: TRBV6-2/TRBV6-3
J: TRBJ2-1
CDR3: ASSATGGTYNEQF

V: TRBV28
J: TRBJ2-7
CDR3: ASSLTRLAGTSYEQY

V: TRBV6-5
J: TRBJ1-1
CDR3: ASSYAGTYDTEAF

V: TRBV7-3
J: TRBJ2-7
CDR3: ASSRAGGPYEQY

V: TRBV6-2/TRBV6-3
J: TRBJ1-1
CDR3: ASSYSPQGMNTEAF

V: TRBV6-1
J: TRBJ2-6
CDR3: ASSVRTGLAGANVLT

V: TRBV2
J: TRBJ1-3
CDR3: ASSALGQGRNTIY

V: TRBV18
J: TRBJ2-1
CDR3: ASSPRLAGEQF

V: TRBV21-1
J: TRBJ1-1
CDR3: ASSPEGNTEAF

V: TRBV5-4
J: TRBJ2-1
CDR3: ASSRLDRGSMYEQF

V: TRBV9
J: TRBJ2-7
CDR3: ASSVEAGPSYEQY

V: TRBV5-1
J: TRBJ2-1
CDR3: ASSLETGGRNEQF

V: TRBV11-2
J: TRBJ2-7
CDR3: ASSMGVGTHSYEQY

V: TRBV2
J: TRBJ2-5
CDR3: ASSGAGGNRRGTQY

V: TRBV30
J: TRBJ1-4
CDR3: AWSVQGNEKLF

V: TRBV19
J: TRBJ2-2
CDR3: ASSILASGGLNTGELF

V: TRBV6-5
J: TRBJ1-2
CDR3: ASSVDRGAGYT

V: TRBV29-1
J: TRBJ1-2
CDR3: SVEDTVYGYT

V: TRBV5-6
J: TRBJ2-5
CDR3: ASSLDREGEETQY

V: TRBV10-3
J: TRBJ1-5
CDR3: AIRGQENQPQH

V: TRBV29-1
J: TRBJ1-2
CDR3: SVGEGWVYGYT